This is a list of T cell receptor beta chains from one sample in a study of B cell selection in AIRE deficiency. The method was immunoSEQ multiplex PCR; TCRdb's version includes in-frame clones alone and lacks a portion of them. Among about 21,000 clones listed, roughly 97% were seen once. Sequencing was performed on conventional CD4+ T cells sorted from PBMCs. The receptors originated from a human donor with AIRE deficiency. Each CDR3 is given without its conserved first and last residue. The order of the fields is CDR3 length, J gene, V gene, CDR3 protein.

CDR3 length: 11
J gene: TRBJ2-2
V gene: TRBV11-3
CDR3 protein: ARSNRRGRGAV

CDR3 length: 15
J gene: TRBJ2-1
V gene: TRBV4-3
CDR3 protein: ASSRGLAGGPYNEQF

CDR3 length: 11
J gene: TRBJ2-3
V gene: TRBV28
CDR3 protein: ASSTPPLDTQY

CDR3 length: 13
J gene: TRBJ2-1
V gene: TRBV28
CDR3 protein: ASSLMDRHHDEQF

CDR3 length: 12
J gene: TRBJ2-2
V gene: TRBV7-9
CDR3 protein: ASSPRTEAGELF

CDR3 length: 13
J gene: TRBJ2-7
V gene: TRBV18
CDR3 protein: ASSPPSASLREQY

CDR3 length: 12
J gene: TRBJ1-6
V gene: TRBV9
CDR3 protein: ASSRDRGDSPLH

CDR3 length: 13
J gene: TRBJ2-3
V gene: TRBV6-5
CDR3 protein: ASSYSAARENTQY

CDR3 length: 10
J gene: TRBJ1-1
V gene: TRBV27
CDR3 protein: ASSQVGRGAF

CDR3 length: 12
J gene: TRBJ2-5
V gene: TRBV7-2
CDR3 protein: ASSRDWYQETQY

CDR3 length: 11
J gene: TRBJ2-7
V gene: TRBV5-4
CDR3 protein: ASSLPSGYEQY

CDR3 length: 12
J gene: TRBJ2-1
V gene: TRBV29-1
CDR3 protein: SAGGLAGVLEQF

CDR3 length: 13
J gene: TRBJ1-3
V gene: TRBV7-9
CDR3 protein: ASSLGSAVLNTIY

CDR3 length: 10
J gene: TRBJ1-2
V gene: TRBV6-1
CDR3 protein: ASSKMNYGYT

CDR3 length: 14
J gene: TRBJ2-3
V gene: TRBV10-3
CDR3 protein: AISARTGVGADTQY

CDR3 length: 13
J gene: TRBJ1-2
V gene: TRBV5-5
CDR3 protein: ASSLEEGRPYGYT

CDR3 length: 12
J gene: TRBJ2-1
V gene: TRBV7-3
CDR3 protein: ASSPGPKRGEQF

CDR3 length: 13
J gene: TRBJ1-3
V gene: TRBV9
CDR3 protein: ASSVTHGGGNTIY

CDR3 length: 12
J gene: TRBJ1-2
V gene: TRBV7-2
CDR3 protein: ASSSTSNVYGYT

CDR3 length: 14
J gene: TRBJ2-1
V gene: TRBV7-3
CDR3 protein: ASSFGPSGGGGEQF

CDR3 length: 13
J gene: TRBJ2-7
V gene: TRBV12-5
CDR3 protein: ASSPLGLAGEEQY

CDR3 length: 14
J gene: TRBJ2-1
V gene: TRBV6-5
CDR3 protein: ASSYSGLAGVNEQF

CDR3 length: 11
J gene: TRBJ2-2
V gene: TRBV5-6
CDR3 protein: ASSLGGTGELF

CDR3 length: 13
J gene: TRBJ2-5
V gene: TRBV7-6
CDR3 protein: ASSSRDRGVREQY

CDR3 length: 13
J gene: TRBJ2-2
V gene: TRBV7-8
CDR3 protein: ASRSREVGSGELF

CDR3 length: 8
J gene: TRBJ2-7
V gene: TRBV19
CDR3 protein: ASSTPEQY

CDR3 length: 13
J gene: TRBJ2-3
V gene: TRBV11-3
CDR3 protein: ASSKDWRATDTQY

CDR3 length: 10
J gene: TRBJ2-5
V gene: TRBV30
CDR3 protein: AWRRESSTQY

CDR3 length: 12
J gene: TRBJ2-1
V gene: TRBV28
CDR3 protein: ASSLAGVGNEQF

CDR3 length: 14
J gene: TRBJ2-3
V gene: TRBV9
CDR3 protein: ASSSLAQSSTDTQY

CDR3 length: 13
J gene: TRBJ2-5
V gene: TRBV27
CDR3 protein: ASSDGLARSETQY

CDR3 length: 12
J gene: TRBJ1-1
V gene: TRBV2
CDR3 protein: ASTDRGLGTEAF

CDR3 length: 14
J gene: TRBJ2-3
V gene: TRBV7-2
CDR3 protein: ASSFGTSGSTDTQY

CDR3 length: 17
J gene: TRBJ2-3
V gene: TRBV5-1
CDR3 protein: ASSPRSGGGRLGTDTQY

CDR3 length: 15
J gene: TRBJ2-7
V gene: TRBV18
CDR3 protein: ASSPPAGTGPTYEQY

CDR3 length: 10
J gene: TRBJ1-3
V gene: TRBV30
CDR3 protein: AWSASGNTIY

CDR3 length: 15
J gene: TRBJ1-5
V gene: TRBV19
CDR3 protein: ASSSGEGQAGDQPQH

CDR3 length: 13
J gene: TRBJ1-2
V gene: TRBV7-2
CDR3 protein: ASSPPGASPLGYT

CDR3 length: 12
J gene: TRBJ1-2
V gene: TRBV10-3
CDR3 protein: AISQGGMDYGYT

CDR3 length: 12
J gene: TRBJ1-6
V gene: TRBV7-2
CDR3 protein: ASSLDRVNSPLH

CDR3 length: 13
J gene: TRBJ1-2
V gene: TRBV7-3
CDR3 protein: ASSLTRTGLGSYT

CDR3 length: 12
J gene: TRBJ2-5
V gene: TRBV4-2
CDR3 protein: ASSQGGGQETQY

CDR3 length: 15
J gene: TRBJ1-5
V gene: TRBV6-4
CDR3 protein: ASSVAAGRLSNQPQH

CDR3 length: 11
J gene: TRBJ2-1
V gene: TRBV7-8
CDR3 protein: ASSLAEIDEQF

CDR3 length: 10
J gene: TRBJ2-5
V gene: TRBV2
CDR3 protein: ATTGLGETQY